This T cell receptor beta chain came from a study of blood T cell repertoires in COVID-19. On the study more broadly: Acute and convalescent COVID-19 samples came from the United States, Italy and Spain. T cells, B-cell-depleted T cells, or PBMCs provided the cDNA or gDNA that served as material.

V lost 3 bases, J lost 2 bases, and 6 bases stayed unmatched. CDR1 DFQATT and CDR2 SNEGSKA come from the germline V gene (reference sequence). There are 15 residues in the CDR3. In the authors' methods: Nucleated cell counts were estimated from reference gene primer amplification. The repertoire was sequenced with immunoSEQ multiplex PCR; TCRdb's copy has only in-frame clones and lacks some. The V and J calls and clone size were taken over from that table, and D and trimming were inferred from the DNA. The sample has some 85,000 clones; over 60% are singletons. Specimen: peripheral blood. The chain recombines TRBV20-1 with TRBJ2-5, with 10 bases lining up with TRBD2. The source of this sequence is a woman of 80 years or more with active or convalescent COVID-19. CDR3 region: CSASIAGGTQETQYF. The CDR3, as DNA: TGCAGTGCTAGTATAGCGGGGGGTACACAAGAGACCCAGTACTTC.